The clone carrying this T cell receptor beta chain showed up just once. This sample was taken from a study of blood T cell repertoires in COVID-19. The CDR3 is made up of 15 amino acids. V dropped 4 bases and J dropped 3; count of bases not matched to a gene: 4. CDR1 MRHNA and CDR2 SNTAGT come from the germline V gene. Generated by immunoSEQ multiplex PCR, the TCRdb table keeps only in-frame clones and is missing some. The data hold nearly 60,000 clones, with roughly 84% observed a single time. This TCR was recovered from a man aged 35 to 55 with active COVID-19. The sequenced sample consisted of peripheral blood. The chain carries TRBV6-4 and TRBJ2-1; 9 bases are a match to TRBD2. CDR3 residues: CASSVAAGGYNEQFF. The CDR3 DNA reads TGTGCCAGCAGTGTAGCAGCGGGAGGCTACAATGAGCAGTTCTTC.